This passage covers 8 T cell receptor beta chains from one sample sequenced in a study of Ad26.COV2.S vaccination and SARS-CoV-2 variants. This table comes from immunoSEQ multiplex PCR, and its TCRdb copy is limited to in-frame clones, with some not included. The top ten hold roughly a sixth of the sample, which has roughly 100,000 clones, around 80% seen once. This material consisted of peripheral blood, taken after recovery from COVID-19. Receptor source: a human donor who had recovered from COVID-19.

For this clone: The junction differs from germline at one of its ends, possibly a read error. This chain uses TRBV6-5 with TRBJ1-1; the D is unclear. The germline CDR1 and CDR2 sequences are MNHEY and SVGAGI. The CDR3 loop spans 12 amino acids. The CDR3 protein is CATLRTETEAFF. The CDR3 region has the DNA TGTGCCACCCTCCGAACAGAAACTGAGGCTTTCTTT.

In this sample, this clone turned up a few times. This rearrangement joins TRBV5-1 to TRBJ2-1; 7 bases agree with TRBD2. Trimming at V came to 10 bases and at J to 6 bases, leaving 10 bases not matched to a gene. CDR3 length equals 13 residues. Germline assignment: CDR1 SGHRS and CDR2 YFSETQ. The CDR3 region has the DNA TGCGCCGGGGGGGAACCAGGTGGCAATGAGCAGTTCTTC. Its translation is CAGGEPGGNEQFF.

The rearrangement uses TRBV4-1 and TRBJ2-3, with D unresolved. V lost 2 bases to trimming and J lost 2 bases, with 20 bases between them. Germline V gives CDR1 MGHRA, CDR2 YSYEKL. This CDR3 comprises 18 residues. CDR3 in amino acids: CASSQLKGATTITDTQYF. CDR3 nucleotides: TGCGCCAGCAGCCAACTTAAGGGTGCCACTACCATCACAGATACGCAGTATTTT.

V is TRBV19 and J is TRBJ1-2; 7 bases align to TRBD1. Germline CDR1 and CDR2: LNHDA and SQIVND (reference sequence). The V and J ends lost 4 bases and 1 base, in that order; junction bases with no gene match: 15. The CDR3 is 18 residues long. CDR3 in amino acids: CASSNSLGQTASNYGYTF. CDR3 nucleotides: TGTGCCAGTAGTAACTCCTTGGGACAGACTGCAAGTAACTATGGCTACACCTTC.

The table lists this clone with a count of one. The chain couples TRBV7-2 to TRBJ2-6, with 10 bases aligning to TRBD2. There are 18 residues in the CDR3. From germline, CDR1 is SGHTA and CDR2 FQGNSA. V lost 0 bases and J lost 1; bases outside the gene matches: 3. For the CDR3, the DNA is TGTGCCAGCAGCTTAGCAACTAGCGGGGTGTCTGGGGCCAACGTCCTGACTTTC. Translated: CASSLATSGVSGANVLTF.

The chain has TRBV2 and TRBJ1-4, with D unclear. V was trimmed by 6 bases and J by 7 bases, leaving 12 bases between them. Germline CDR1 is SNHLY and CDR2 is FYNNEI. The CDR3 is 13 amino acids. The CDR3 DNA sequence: TGTGCCAGCAGACGGCTCCTTAGTGAAAAACTGTTTTTT. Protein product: CASRRLLSEKLFF.

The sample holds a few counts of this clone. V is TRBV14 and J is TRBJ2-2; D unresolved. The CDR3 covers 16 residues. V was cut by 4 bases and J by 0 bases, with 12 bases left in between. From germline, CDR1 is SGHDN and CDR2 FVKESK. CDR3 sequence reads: CASSPWAAANTGELFF. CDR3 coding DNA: TGTGCCAGCAGCCCTTGGGCGGCCGCGAACACCGGGGAGCTGTTTTTT.

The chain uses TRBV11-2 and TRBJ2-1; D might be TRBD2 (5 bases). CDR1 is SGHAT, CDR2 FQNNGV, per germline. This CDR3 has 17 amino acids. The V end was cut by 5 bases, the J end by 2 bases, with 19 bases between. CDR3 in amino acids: CASSNPPRRGAYNEQFF. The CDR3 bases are TGTGCCAGCAGCAACCCTCCCCGACGGGGAGCCTACAATGAGCAGTTCTTC. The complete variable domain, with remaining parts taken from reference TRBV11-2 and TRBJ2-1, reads EAGVAQSPRYKIIEKRQSVAFWCNPISGHATLYWYQQILGQGPKLLIQFQNNGVVDDSQLPKDRFSAERLKGVDSTLKIQPAKLEDSAVYLCASSNPPRRGAYNEQFFGPGTRLTVL.